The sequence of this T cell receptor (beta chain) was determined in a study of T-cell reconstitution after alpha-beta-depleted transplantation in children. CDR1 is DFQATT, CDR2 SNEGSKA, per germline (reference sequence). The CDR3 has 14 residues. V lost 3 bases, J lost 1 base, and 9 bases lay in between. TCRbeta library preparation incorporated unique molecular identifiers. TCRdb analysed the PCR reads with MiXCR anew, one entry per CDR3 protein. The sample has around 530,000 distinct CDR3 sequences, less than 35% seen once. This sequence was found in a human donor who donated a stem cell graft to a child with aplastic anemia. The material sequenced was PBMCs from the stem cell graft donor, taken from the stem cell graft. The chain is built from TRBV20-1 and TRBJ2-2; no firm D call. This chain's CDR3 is CSARSYLNTGELFF. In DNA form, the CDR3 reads TGCAGTGCTAGGAGCTACCTGAACACCGGGGAGCTGTTTTTT.